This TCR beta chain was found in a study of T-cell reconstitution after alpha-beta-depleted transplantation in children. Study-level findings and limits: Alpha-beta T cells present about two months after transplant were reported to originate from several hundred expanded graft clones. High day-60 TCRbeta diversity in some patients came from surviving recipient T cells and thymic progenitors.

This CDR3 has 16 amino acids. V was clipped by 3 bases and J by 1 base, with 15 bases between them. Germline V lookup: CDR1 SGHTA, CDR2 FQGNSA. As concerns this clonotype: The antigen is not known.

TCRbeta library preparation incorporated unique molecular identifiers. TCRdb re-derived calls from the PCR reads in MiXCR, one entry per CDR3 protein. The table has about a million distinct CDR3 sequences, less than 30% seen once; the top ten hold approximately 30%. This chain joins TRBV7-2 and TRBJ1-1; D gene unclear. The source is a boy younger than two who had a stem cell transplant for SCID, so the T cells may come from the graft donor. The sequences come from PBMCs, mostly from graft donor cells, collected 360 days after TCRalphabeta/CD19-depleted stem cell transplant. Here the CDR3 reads CASSLVQGPRNTEAFF. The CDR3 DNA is TGTGCCAGCAGCTTGGTTCAAGGACCGAGGAACACTGAAGCTTTCTTT.